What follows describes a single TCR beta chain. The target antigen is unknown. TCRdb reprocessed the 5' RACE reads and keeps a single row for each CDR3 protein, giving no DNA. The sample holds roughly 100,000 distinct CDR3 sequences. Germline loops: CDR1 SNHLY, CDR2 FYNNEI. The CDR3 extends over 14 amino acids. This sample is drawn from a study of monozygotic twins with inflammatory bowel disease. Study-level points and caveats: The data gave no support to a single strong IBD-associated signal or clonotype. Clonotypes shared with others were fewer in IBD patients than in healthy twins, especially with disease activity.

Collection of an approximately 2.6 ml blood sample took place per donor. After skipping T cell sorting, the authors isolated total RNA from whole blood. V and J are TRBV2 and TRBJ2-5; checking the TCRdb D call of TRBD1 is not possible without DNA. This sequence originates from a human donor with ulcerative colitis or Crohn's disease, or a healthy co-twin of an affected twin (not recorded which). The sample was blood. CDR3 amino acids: CASFSGGVQETQYF.